One sample yielded the 22 T cell receptor beta chains listed below, sequenced in a study of T cell repertoires in cytomegalovirus infection. TCRdb recomputed calls from the reads with MiXCR, one row per CDR3 protein. The table records about 920,000 distinct CDR3 sequences, around 30% of them present only once. What these receptors recognize is not known. The specimen was cultured CD8+ T cells from PBMCs, collected from culture after CMV antigen stimulation. The receptors stem from a human donor in good health (CMV status not recorded). Some clones in this sample may be carry-over from other donors' samples.

The genes are TRBV7-6 and TRBJ2-7; weak D call: TRBD1 (5 bases). CDR1 and CDR2 (germline): SGHVS, FNYEAQ. The CDR3 is made up of 13 amino acids. The chain's CDR3 is CTSSLNRLHEQYV. DNA for the CDR3: TGTACCAGCAGTTTAAACAGGTTACACGAGCAGTACGTC.

This clonotype has more than one count but fewer than ten. The chain employs TRBV27 and TRBJ1-5; 9 positions agree with TRBD1. The CDR3 loop spans 15 amino acids. V was clipped by 2 bases and J by 6 bases; unmatched bases: 5. Germline values: CDR1 MNHEY, CDR2 SMNVEV (reference sequence). The CDR3 DNA follows: TGTGCCAGCAGTTTAATTGGGACAGGGACTCAGCCCCAGCATTTT. Protein: CASSLIGTGTQPQHF.

The J gene is TRBJ2-2, the V gene TRBV24-1; 8 nucleotides line up with TRBD1. Trimming took 1 base from V and 4 from J; bases not matched to a gene: 1. The germline V gene encodes CDR1 KGHDR and CDR2 SFDVKD. This CDR3 comprises 15 residues. The CDR3 DNA reads TGTGCCACCAGTGATTTCAGGGGGCCCACCGGGGAGCTGTTTTTT. Protein sequence: CATSDFRGPTGELFF.

This clonotype came up many times. The V gene is TRBV7-2, the J gene TRBJ1-5; tentatively, D is TRBD1 (6 bases). Deletions cut 2 bases from V and 4 bases from J, with 15 bases between. The germline gives CDR1 SGHTA, CDR2 FQGNSA. The CDR3 runs 16 residues. The CDR3 coding sequence is TGTGCCAGCAGCTTAAATGGGTTAAGGGGGAATCAGCCCCAGCATTTT. This gives the protein CASSLNGLRGNQPQHF.

In regard to this clonotype: A much larger clone lies one base from this, so it may be a read error. The rearrangement uses TRBV7-6 and TRBJ1-6; 7 positions agree with TRBD1. The V gene's germline CDR1 is SGHVS and CDR2 FNYEAQ. The CDR3 sequence is 14 residues long. CDR3 loop: CVSSLTGSNSPLHF. CDR3 DNA sequence: TGTGTCAGCAGCTTGACAGGGTCGAATTCACCCCTCCACTTT.

Only a few counts were recorded for this clonotype. This chain connects TRBV19 to TRBJ2-1, with 9 bases lining up with TRBD1. Germline-derived CDR1 and CDR2 are LNHDA and SQIVND (reference sequence). Trimming at V came to 2 bases and at J to 3 bases, leaving 8 bases not matched to a gene. The CDR3 sequence is 17 residues long. The CDR3 loop is CASSIIGTGKFYNEQFF. The DNA for the CDR3 is TGTGCCAGTAGTATAATTGGGACAGGGAAGTTCTACAATGAGCAGTTCTTC.

The chain joins TRBV7-9 to TRBJ1-2; D gene uncertain. Germline V gives CDR1 SEHNR, CDR2 FQNEAQ (reference sequence). The ends were cut back, 5 bases at V and 6 bases at J, with 22 bases in the middle. The CDR3 sequence is 16 residues long. The CDR3 DNA reads TGTGCCAGCAGCATTAGTTACTCCGGGAATATAGATGGCTACACCTTC. This translates into CASSISYSGNIDGYTF.

A remark on this clonotype: A much larger clone lies a single base off, so this may be a read error. The V and J genes are TRBV6-2 or TRBV6-3 and TRBJ1-1; the D is unclear. Germline V lookup: CDR1 MNHEY, CDR2 SVGEGT. The length of the CDR3 is 13 residues. In DNA, the CDR3 is TGTGCCAACAGTTACGTAGAGAACACTGAAGCTTTCTTT. Translated, it gives CANSYVENTEAFF.

This clonotype was counted ten times or more. The rearrangement uses TRBV4-1 and TRBJ1-1, with a weak D call TRBD1 (6 bases). Germline V gene data show CDR1 as MGHRA and CDR2 as YSYEKL. V was shortened by 5 bases and J by 4 bases, with 17 bases between the two germline ends. This CDR3 contains 15 residues. For the CDR3, the DNA is TGCGCCAGCAGCGGAAGGGGGGGTTGGGGCACTGAAGCTTTCTTT. Its protein product is CASSGRGGWGTEAFF.

This clonotype was detected only a few times. CDR3 amino acids: CASGLGQSSTDTQYF. For the CDR3, the DNA is TGTGCTAGTGGCCTGGGACAGTCAAGCACAGATACGCAGTATTTT. The chain is built from TRBV12-5 and TRBJ2-3, with TRBD1 matching 7 bases. Per the germline V gene, CDR1 is LGHNT and CDR2 is FRNRAP. The V gene end was trimmed by 6 bases and the J gene end by 0 bases; junction bases not matched to a gene: 6. This CDR3 is 15 amino acids long.

V is TRBV27 and J is TRBJ1-4; no firm D call. CDR3 size: 12 residues. Trimming removed 10 bases from V and 8 bases from J, with 14 bases in between. Germline V gene lookup returns CDR1 MNHEY and CDR2 SMNVEV (reference sequence). The CDR3 region has the DNA TGTGCCAACAGAACTGGGTTCGAAAAACTGTTTTTT. Protein sequence: CANRTGFEKLFF.

This clonotype was seen only once. The V and J genes are TRBV9 and TRBJ1-3, with D possibly TRBD1 on 6 matching bases. This CDR3 region has 14 residues. Trimming took 5 bases from V and 4 from J, leaving 13 bases between them. Germline CDR1 reads SGDLS; CDR2 reads YYNGEE. For the CDR3, the DNA is TGTGCCAGCAGTGCGGGACACTCAGGAAACACCATATATTTT. The encoded protein is CASSAGHSGNTIYF. The complete variable domain, with remaining parts taken from reference TRBV9 and TRBJ1-3, reads DSGVTQTPKHLITATGQRVTLRCSPRSGDLSVYWYQQSLDQGLQFLIQYYNGEERAKGNILERFSAQQFPDLHSELNLSSLELGDSALYFCASSAGHSGNTIYFGEGSWLTVV.

This clonotype came up a few times. The V and J genes are TRBV20-1 and TRBJ2-1, with 7 nucleotides matching TRBD2. CDR1 is DFQATT and CDR2 is SNEGSKA in the germline V gene (reference sequence). V shed 1 base and J 0 bases; nucleotides not matched to a gene: 3. The CDR3 has 15 amino acids. The CDR3 nucleotides read TGCAGTGCTAGAGGGGGCGGGAGCTCCTACAATGAGCAGTTCTTC. This encodes CSARGGGSSYNEQFF.

Worth noting for this clonotype: A clone one base away is much larger, so this may be a read error. The chain is built from TRBV6-2 or TRBV6-3 and TRBJ1-1; 10 bases agree with TRBD1. Losses at the gene ends were 5 bases for V and 4 bases for J; bases not matched to a gene: 4. Germline CDR1 reads MNHEY; CDR2 reads SVGEGT. The CDR3 runs to 14 residues. This chain's CDR3 is CASSAGTGATEAFF. The CDR3 bases are TGTGCCAGCAGTGCCGGGACAGGGGCCACTGAAGCTTTCTTT.

This clonotype was counted between two and nine times. The J gene is TRBJ2-7, the V gene TRBV7-9; D is ambiguous. CDR1 and CDR2 from the germline V gene are SEHNR and FQNEAQ (reference sequence). V lost 1 base to trimming and J lost 4 bases, with 17 bases between them. CDR3 length: 16 residues. This CDR3 is CASSLVQSELWYEQYV. CDR3 DNA: TGTGCCAGCAGCTTAGTACAATCCGAGTTATGGTACGAGCAGTACGTC.

The rearrangement uses TRBV27 and TRBJ1-6, with 7 nucleotides matching TRBD1. Germline assignment: CDR1 MNHEY and CDR2 SMNVEV (reference sequence). V lost 4 bases to trimming and J lost 7 bases; unmatched junction nucleotides: 7. CDR3 length: 15 residues. The CDR3, as DNA: TGTGCCAGCAGTTCCTGGACAGGAGCCAATTCACCCCTCCACTTT. This codes for CASSSWTGANSPLHF.

The V and J genes are TRBV4-3 and TRBJ1-1; D perhaps matches TRBD1 (5 bases). V shed 1 base and J shed 4 bases, with 13 bases lying between them. Germline loops: CDR1 LGHNA, CDR2 YSLEER. This CDR3 has 15 amino acids. The CDR3 DNA follows: TGCGCCAGCAGCCAAGCCCAGGGCTCTGTCACTGAAGCTTTCTTT. This sequence encodes CASSQAQGSVTEAFF.

This clonotype was counted between two and nine times. The chain combines TRBV6-6 with TRBJ2-5; D ambiguous. Deletions cut 0 bases from V and 0 bases from J, with 5 bases between. This CDR3 spans 14 amino acids. Germline V gene sequence: CDR1 MNHNY, CDR2 SVGAGI (reference sequence). This CDR3 is CASSYSADQETQYF. In nucleotides, the CDR3 is TGTGCCAGCAGTTACTCGGCGGACCAAGAGACCCAGTACTTC.

To note about this clonotype: A read error may be the cause here, since a much bigger clone is one base away. The chain carries TRBV7-7 and TRBJ2-1, with D perhaps given as TRBD1 or TRBD2 (6 bases each). The V gene's germline CDR1 is SSHAT and CDR2 FNYEAQ (reference sequence). The CDR3 contains 15 residues. CDR3 in DNA: TGTGCTAACAGCCCACAGGGAGGACAAGTCAATGAGCAGTTCTTC. Its protein product is CANSPQGGQVNEQFF.

The chain joins TRBV7-2 to TRBJ2-1, with D possibly TRBD1 on 6 matching bases. Germline V gene lookup returns CDR1 SGHTA and CDR2 FQGNSA. The germline V and J ends were trimmed by 4 bases and 5 bases, with 9 bases remaining between them. The CDR3 is 13 residues long. The CDR3 DNA follows: TGTGCCAGCAGCTCCTACAGGGACAATGAGCAGTTCTTC. Its protein product is CASSSYRDNEQFF.

This chain uses TRBV6-1 with TRBJ2-6; the D is unclear. This CDR3 is built from 13 residues. Germline V gene data show CDR1 as MNHNS and CDR2 as SASEGT. V was shortened by 7 bases and J by 3 bases, with 7 bases between the two germline ends. The CDR3 DNA sequence: TGTGCCAGCAACCCGTTTGGGGCCAACGTCCTGACTTTC. Its protein product is CASNPFGANVLTF.

This clonotype was found a few times. V is TRBV14 and J is TRBJ1-4; 9 bases match TRBD1. CDR3 length: 14 residues. J gave up 7 bases and V 4 bases, and 4 bases lay outside the gene matches. Germline assignment: CDR1 SGHDN and CDR2 FVKESK. The CDR3 coding sequence is TGTGCCAGCAGCCGAGGACAGGGGATTGAAAAACTGTTTTTT. This gives the protein CASSRGQGIEKLFF. Supplemented by reference TRBV14 and TRBJ1-4, the full variable domain reads EAGVTQFPSHSVIEKGQTVTLRCDPISGHDNLYWYRRVMGKEIKFLLHFVKESKQDESGMPNNRFLAERTGGTYSTLKVQPAELEDSGVYFCASSRGQGIEKLFFGSGTQLSVL.